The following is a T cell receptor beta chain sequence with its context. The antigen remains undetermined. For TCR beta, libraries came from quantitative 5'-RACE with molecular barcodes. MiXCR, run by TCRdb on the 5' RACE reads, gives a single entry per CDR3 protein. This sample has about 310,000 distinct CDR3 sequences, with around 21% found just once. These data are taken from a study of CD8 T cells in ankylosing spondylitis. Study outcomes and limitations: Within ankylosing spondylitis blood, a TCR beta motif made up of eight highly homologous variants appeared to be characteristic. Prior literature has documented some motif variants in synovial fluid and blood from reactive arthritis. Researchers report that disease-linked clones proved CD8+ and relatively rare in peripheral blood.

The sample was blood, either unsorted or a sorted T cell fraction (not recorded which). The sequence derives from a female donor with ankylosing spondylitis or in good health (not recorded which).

The chain's CDR3 is CASSQRGALTSEQFF. The CDR3 DNA follows: TGTGCCAGCAGCCAGAGAGGGGCCCTTACATCGGAGCAGTTCTTC. V gene TRBV3-1 combines with J gene TRBJ2-1; either TRBD1 or TRBD2 may supply D (5 bases each). CDR3 length: 15 amino acids. Germline lookup yields CDR1 LGHDT and CDR2 YNNKEL (reference sequence). Between the trimmed V and J ends, which lost 3 bases and 10 bases, there was a span of 19 bases.